Listed below are T cell receptor beta chains from one sample, sequenced in a study of T cells expressing NK-cell markers. TCRdb reprocessed the 5' RACE reads and keeps a single row for each CDR3 protein, giving no DNA. The sample totals about 550,000 distinct CDR3 sequences. Sample: blood T cells: a sorted CD56 or NKG2C T cell subset, CD4+ or CD8+ T cells, or bulk PBMC T cells (not recorded which). These receptors were taken from a young man in good health. CDR3s include the opening cysteine and the closing phenylalanine or tryptophan.

V gene	J gene	CDR3 protein
TRBV19	TRBJ1-1	CASSPGTEEAFF
TRBV20-1	TRBJ2-6	CSAISGPRVSGANVLTF
TRBV28	TRBJ1-1	CASGDQWTYERAFF
TRBV7-9	TRBJ2-1	CASSLATAINEQFF
TRBV12-3/TRBV12-4	TRBJ2-3	CASSFPGEGSTDTQYF
TRBV6-5	TRBJ2-3	CASSYLGRGRTDTQYF
TRBV5-1	TRBJ2-1	CASSPAGGSYNEQFF
TRBV12-3/TRBV12-4	TRBJ1-3	CASDRAGNTIYF
TRBV27	TRBJ2-7	CASQVGGSSYEQYF
TRBV5-1	TRBJ2-7	CASSFSGTPGIYEQYF
TRBV12-3/TRBV12-4	TRBJ2-3	CASTPDSSSTDTQYF
TRBV14	TRBJ2-1	CASSQARAGGSYNEQFF
TRBV6-1	TRBJ2-5	CASRQRGLHNQETQYF
TRBV4-3	TRBJ2-1	CASSQELASNNEQFF
TRBV20-1	TRBJ2-5	CSASGAETQYF
TRBV25-1	TRBJ2-7	CATSLGAYEQYF
TRBV11-3	TRBJ2-2	CASSPPGQTNTGELFF
TRBV6-2/TRBV6-3	TRBJ1-5	CASSYGHPTQPQHF
TRBV4-1	TRBJ2-1	CASTGGYEQFF
TRBV7-2	TRBJ1-5	CASSSEQGQPQHF
TRBV7-9	TRBJ2-3	CASSHQNTQYF
TRBV5-1	TRBJ2-1	CASAIVAGGNNEQFF
TRBV4-3	TRBJ1-6	CASSQVGATGYNSPLHF
TRBV20-1	TRBJ2-3	CSARAHSGRTDTQYF
TRBV4-1	TRBJ2-2	CASSLERARELFF
TRBV24-1	TRBJ2-1	CATSDFSGTKNEQFF
TRBV12-3/TRBV12-4	TRBJ2-3	CASSFSLGQGATDTQYF
TRBV7-6	TRBJ2-2	CASSLDSRTGELFF
TRBV5-1	TRBJ2-1	CASSLGDRVGTVNEQFF
TRBV20-1	TRBJ2-7	CSAPRTGSLYEQYF
TRBV27	TRBJ2-1	CASSLRGTRDNEQFF
TRBV3-1	TRBJ2-7	CASSQTVGAGYEQYF
TRBV5-1	TRBJ2-1	CASSLEIHGGSPSYNEQFF
TRBV4-1	TRBJ1-2	CASSQVGIAQDYGYTF
TRBV5-1	TRBJ2-1	CASSLVAALSSYNEQFF